This TCR beta chain comes out of a study of PD-1 blockade in classical Hodgkin lymphoma. Measured with immunoSEQ multiplex PCR; TCRdb has only the in-frame clones, and not every one. The sample yields 95,000 to 100,000 clones, more than 85% seen once. The count of this clone is one. Its antigen is unknown. All the patients suffered relapse after autologous stem cell transplantation, and brentuximab vedotin exposure differed. V lost 3 bases and J lost 2, with 9 bases in between. Germline CDR1 and CDR2: SGHNT and YYREEE (reference sequence). The CDR3 covers 13 residues. Overall study results and limits: Complete responders had baseline diversity similar to newly diagnosed patients. TCR diversity in CD4+, not CD8+, cells rose significantly by C4D1.

This TCR came from a human donor with classical Hodgkin lymphoma. The sequenced sample was peripheral blood mononuclear cells (PBMCs), obtained before the second cycle of nivolumab. The V call is TRBV5-4, the J call TRBJ2-7, with a tentative D call TRBD1 (6 bases). CDR3 sequence: CASSSGAPYEQYF. The DNA for the CDR3 is TGTGCCAGCAGCTCAGGGGCCCCCTACGAGCAGTACTTC.